These 26 T cell receptor beta chains originate from one sample sequenced in a study of CXCR3-negative and CXCR3-positive naive CD8 T cells (dated by TCRdb to the late 2010s). Broad study findings and their caveats: Compared with CXCR3-negative naive cells, CXCR3-positive naive cells had TRB CDR3s with higher hydrophobicity (lower Kidera factor 4), lower energy, and higher strength and volume indices.

Their antigen targets remain unknown. The listed sequencing device is NextSeq 550. The Human TCR Profiling Kit (MiLaboratory) was used to prepare UMI-labeled 5' RACE TRB cDNA libraries. Through TCRdb reprocessing, the reads give one entry per CDR3 protein sequence; DNA is omitted. The sample's clone listing holds roughly 120,000 distinct CDR3 sequences. In total, the top ten clones hold around 0.62% of the sample. The sample taken for sequencing was naive CXCR3+ CD8+ T cells from blood. The cell subset or site label for this specimen denotes: CD45RO-CCR7+CD27+CD95- naive CD8+ T cells expressing CXCR3 (TNR3+). The receptors come from a human donor in good health. Some clones in this sample may be carry-over from other donors' samples.

The chain uses TRBV9 and TRBJ1-2; TCRdb returns TRBD1, unconfirmable since there is no DNA. Germline V gene data show CDR1 as SGDLS and CDR2 as YYNGEE. The CDR3 has 14 residues. The CDR3 is CASSDGGQGYGYTF. Variable domain in full (rest from reference TRBV9 and TRBJ1-2): DSGVTQTPKHLITATGQRVTLRCSPRSGDLSVYWYQQSLDQGLQFLIQYYNGEERAKGNILERFSAQQFPDLHSELNLSSLELGDSALYFCASSDGGQGYGYTFGSGTRLTVV.

CDR3 loop: CASGQEDLYEQYF. The rearrangement links TRBV4-2 to TRBJ2-7. This CDR3 contains 13 residues. Germline loops: CDR1 LGHNA, CDR2 YNFKEQ.

The chain has TRBV3-2 and TRBJ2-2; as DNA is missing, the TRBD1 call by TCRdb cannot be tested. TRBV3-2 has pseudogene status. The CDR3 is 16 residues long. The CDR3 sequence: CASSQPGQANTGELFF.

The rearrangement uses TRBV29-1 and TRBJ1-2; absent DNA, TCRdb's TRBD1 call cannot be checked. Germline assignment: CDR1 SQVTM and CDR2 ANQGSEA. The CDR3 is made up of 14 amino acids. CDR3 region: CSVYLAGGDYGYTF.

This rearrangement joins TRBV7-9 to TRBJ2-1; TCRdb lists TRBD2, though no DNA is available to test this call. The CDR3 is 16 residues long. From germline, CDR1 is SEHNR and CDR2 FQNEAQ (reference sequence). The CDR3 spells CASSLSLAGEGNEQFF. The full variable domain, with the rest looked up from reference TRBV7-9 and TRBJ2-1, is DTGVSQNPRHKITKRGQNVTFRCDPISEHNRLYWYRQTLGQGPEFLTYFQNEAQLEKSRLLSDRFSAERPKGSFSTLEIQRTEQGDSAMYLCASSLSLAGEGNEQFFGPGTRLTVL.

The CDR3 here is CASTPEPGLRPYNEQFF. This sequence joins TRBV7-9 and TRBJ2-1; checking the TCRdb D call of TRBD2 is not possible without DNA. Per the germline V gene, CDR1 is SEHNR and CDR2 is FQNEAQ (reference sequence). The CDR3 totals 17 residues.

This chain connects TRBV28 to TRBJ2-4; as DNA is missing, the TRBD2 call by TCRdb cannot be tested. The CDR3 extends over 15 amino acids. Germline loops: CDR1 MDHEN, CDR2 SYDVKM. The CDR3 protein is CASSRLAGGKNIQYF.

The CDR3 here is CASSASGTGPYEQYF. The chain links TRBV9 to TRBJ2-7; TCRdb returns TRBD1, unconfirmable since there is no DNA. This CDR3 has 15 amino acids. Per germline, CDR1 SGDLS and CDR2 YYNGEE.

The gene calls are TRBV4-1 and TRBJ2-2; TCRdb returns TRBD1, unconfirmable since there is no DNA. CDR3 length: 18 residues. Germline assignment: CDR1 MGHRA and CDR2 YSYEKL. The CDR3 protein is CASSHRLRDSSNTGELFF.

V is TRBV7-2 and J is TRBJ1-1; TCRdb reports TRBD1, a call that lacks DNA to check it against. CDR3 length: 14 amino acids. The V gene's germline CDR1 is SGHTA and CDR2 FQGNSA. This chain's CDR3 is CASSETGGVPEAFF.

The chain has TRBV2 and TRBJ2-5; without DNA, the TCRdb call of TRBD1 cannot be checked. The CDR3 totals 16 residues. The germline CDR1 and CDR2 sequences are SNHLY and FYNNEI. CDR3 amino acids: CASSGLGQGTDGTQYF.

V usage is TRBV15 and J usage is TRBJ2-3. Looked up from germline, CDR1 is LNHNV and CDR2 is YYDKDF (reference sequence). The CDR3 contains 13 residues. CDR3 sequence: CASSRVLADTQYF.

V usage is TRBV29-1 and J usage is TRBJ1-2; TCRdb selects TRBD1, and the lack of DNA leaves this call unchecked. Germline-derived CDR1 and CDR2 are SQVTM and ANQGSEA. The CDR3 covers 13 residues. Here the CDR3 reads CSADRTTDYGYTF.

The chain links TRBV9 to TRBJ2-5. This CDR3 region has 15 residues. Germline CDR1 SGDLS, CDR2 YYNGEE. The CDR3 loop reads CASSVEGLNEETQYF.

J is TRBJ2-1 and V is TRBV4-1; TCRdb indicates TRBD1, and absent DNA this call remains unverified. Per the germline V gene, CDR1 is MGHRA and CDR2 is YSYEKL. The CDR3 loop spans 12 amino acids. The CDR3 is CASSQAGNEQFF.

The chain couples TRBV6-2 or TRBV6-3 to TRBJ2-1; TCRdb's D call of TRBD2 is untestable without DNA. Germline CDR1 is MNHEY and CDR2 is SVGEGT. The CDR3 is 11 amino acids. CDR3 in amino acids: CGAGRFNEQFF.

J is TRBJ2-3 and V is TRBV5-1; TCRdb picks TRBD2, but there is no DNA to check that call. CDR1 SGHRS and CDR2 YFSETQ come from the germline V gene. The CDR3 sequence is 17 residues long. This CDR3 is CASSLDLAGAGTDTQYF.

CDR3: CATSQDRDRGYEQYF. The rearrangement joins TRBV4-3 to TRBJ2-7; TCRdb's assignment of TRBD1 cannot be checked, as there is no DNA. This CDR3 has 15 residues. CDR1 is LGHNA and CDR2 is YSLEER in the germline V gene.

This chain connects TRBV7-2 to TRBJ2-7. This CDR3 contains 14 residues. Per the germline V gene, CDR1 is SGHTA and CDR2 is FQGNSA. CDR3 sequence reads: CASSLPGMTYEQYF. Complete variable domain (other parts from reference TRBV7-2 and TRBJ2-7): GAGVSQSPSNKVTEKGKDVELRCDPISGHTALYWYRQSLGQGLEFLIYFQGNSAPDKSGLPSDRFSAERTGGSVSTLTIQRTQQEDSAVYLCASSLPGMTYEQYFGPGTRLTVT.

CDR3 sequence: CSATQNTEAFF. J is TRBJ1-1 and V is TRBV29-1. The CDR3 has 11 residues. Germline assignment: CDR1 SQVTM and CDR2 ANQGSEA.

The V call is TRBV20-1, the J call TRBJ2-1; TCRdb names TRBD1, which stays unverified in the absence of DNA. The CDR3 contains 15 residues. CDR1 and CDR2 from the germline V gene are DFQATT and SNEGSKA (reference sequence). CDR3 sequence reads: CSAPEARDSYNEQFF.

The chain links TRBV5-5 to TRBJ2-2. The CDR3 consists of 15 residues. In germline, CDR1 is SGHKS, CDR2 YYEKEE (reference sequence). The CDR3 loop reads CASSVDRAYTGELFF. The entire variable domain, with the rest obtained from reference TRBV5-5 and TRBJ2-2, is as follows: DAGVTQSPTHLIKTRGQQVTLRCSPISGHKSVSWYQQVLGQGPQFIFQYYEKEERGRGNFPDRFSARQFPNYSSELNVNALLLGDSALYLCASSVDRAYTGELFFGEGSRLTVL.

The chain links TRBV7-9 to TRBJ2-5. The germline V gene encodes CDR1 SEHNR and CDR2 FQNEAQ (reference sequence). The CDR3 runs 14 residues. The chain's CDR3 is CASSLPATEETQYF. Combining the CDR3 with reference TRBV7-9 and TRBJ2-5 gives the whole variable domain DTGVSQNPRHKITKRGQNVTFRCDPISEHNRLYWYRQTLGQGPEFLTYFQNEAQLEKSRLLSDRFSAERPKGSFSTLEIQRTEQGDSAMYLCASSLPATEETQYFGPGTRLLVL.

This sequence joins TRBV2 and TRBJ2-7. The germline V gene encodes CDR1 SNHLY and CDR2 FYNNEI. This CDR3 spans 19 amino acids. The CDR3 region is CASSERQATEPDLYYEQYF.

This chain joins TRBV3-1 and TRBJ2-2; the D call of TRBD1 rests on TCRdb alone, since no DNA is present to check it. The CDR3 covers 17 residues. In germline, CDR1 is LGHDT, CDR2 YNNKEL (reference sequence). The CDR3 region is CASSQEVAGARTGELFF.

This chain joins TRBV3-1 and TRBJ2-2; TCRdb outputs TRBD1, but without DNA this stays unchecked. CDR1 and CDR2 from the germline V gene are LGHDT and YNNKEL (reference sequence). This CDR3 has 16 residues. The CDR3 here is CASSQEDRGRTGELFF.